Following are 32 T cell receptor beta chains from one sample sequenced in a study of blood T cells in healthy people across ages. Alongside a J-beta primer mix, a sample-barcoded 5' primer served in a second PCR lasting about 7 to 12 cycles. TCRdb redid the calling of the 5' RACE reads with MiXCR, one entry per CDR3 protein. The table has 1 million or so distinct CDR3 sequences, around 25% seen once. The same sample was also used in a study of T cells of mothers and their children.

The sequencing input was blood. The receptors were sampled from a girl aged 2-10 years in good health.

CDR3 sequence reads: CAIRGGIPETQYF. The CDR3 DNA reads as TGTGCCATCAGAGGGGGGATCCCAGAGACCCAGTACTTC. The chain joins TRBV10-3 to TRBJ2-5; D is tentatively TRBD1 or TRBD2 (6 bases each). Deletions cut 6 bases from V and 4 bases from J, with 12 bases between. This CDR3 is 13 amino acids long. In germline, CDR1 is ENHRY, CDR2 SYGVKD.

This chain uses TRBV7-2 with TRBJ1-2; 8 positions match TRBD1. The CDR3 sequence is 13 residues long. CDR1 and CDR2 from the germline V gene are SGHTA and FQGNSA. V lost 8 bases and J lost 6; bases outside the gene matches: 8. CDR3 DNA: TGTGCCAGCGGTGGACAGGGTATTGATGGCTACACCTTC. Its translation is CASGGQGIDGYTF.

The chain combines TRBV20-1 with TRBJ1-2; D gene unclear. Germline CDR1 DFQATT, CDR2 SNEGSKA (reference sequence). This CDR3 is 14 amino acids long. The germline V and J ends were trimmed by 0 bases and 3 bases, with 11 bases remaining between them. CDR3 amino acids: CSARDEHSDYGYTF. The CDR3 DNA reads TGCAGTGCTAGAGATGAGCACAGTGACTATGGCTACACCTTC.

This sequence joins TRBV9 and TRBJ2-6, with 7 bases fitting TRBD1. The CDR3 runs to 16 residues. With 3 bases clipped from V and 3 bases from J, the junction kept 6 bases outside the gene matches. Germline loops: CDR1 SGDLS, CDR2 YYNGEE. The CDR3 DNA is TGTGCCAGCAGCGCGGACAGGTACGGTGGGGCCAACGTCCTGACTTTC. This gives the protein CASSADRYGGANVLTF.

The rearrangement links TRBV19 to TRBJ2-7, with 8 bases fitting TRBD2. The DNA end favors TRBJ2-1, so the J call may be wrong. CDR1 is LNHDA, CDR2 SQIVND, per germline (reference sequence). The CDR3 contains 20 residues. CDR3 DNA: TGTGCCAGTAGTATTATGGGTCTACGGGGACGTACAGCGGGAGTCAATGAGCAGTTCTTC. This encodes CASSIMGLRGRTAGVNEQFF.

This clonotype was counted between two and nine times. This sequence joins TRBV11-2 and TRBJ1-2; tentative D call: TRBD1 (6 bases). This CDR3 has 14 amino acids. V shed 1 base and J shed 5 bases, with 11 bases lying between them. The germline CDR1 and CDR2 sequences are SGHAT and FQNNGV. This chain's CDR3 is CASSLAFTGYGYTF. As DNA, the CDR3 is TGTGCCAGCAGCTTAGCATTTACAGGGTATGGCTACACCTTC.

The rearrangement uses TRBV12-3 or TRBV12-4 and TRBJ1-3; D is ambiguous. This CDR3 has 13 residues. V was pared by 6 bases and J by 3 bases, with 9 bases between. CDR3 loop: CASSSDVGNTIYF. The CDR3 DNA reads TGTGCCAGCAGCTCGGACGTTGGAAACACCATATATTTT.

The chain combines TRBV13 with TRBJ1-3; D perhaps matches TRBD1 (6 bases). Germline loops: CDR1 PRHDT, CDR2 FYEKMQ (reference sequence). The CDR3 runs to 18 residues. V dropped 5 bases and J dropped 1 base, with 21 bases sitting between them. The DNA of the CDR3 is TGTGCCAGCAGCACCCGACAGGATCTCTTCGGGTCTGGAAACACCATATATTTT. Amino acids: CASSTRQDLFGSGNTIYF.

The gene calls are TRBV5-1 and TRBJ2-5; D remains ambiguous. The germline V gene has CDR1 SGHRS and CDR2 YFSETQ. Trimming removed 2 bases at V and 5 bases at J, with 10 bases between. There are 13 residues in the CDR3. The CDR3 protein is CASSFEDPETQYF. The CDR3 region has the DNA TGCGCCAGCAGCTTCGAGGATCCGGAGACCCAGTACTTC.

The chain carries TRBV3-1 and TRBJ2-7, with D perhaps matching TRBD1 (5 bases). The V and J ends lost 0 bases and 6 bases respectively, with 12 bases between them. This CDR3 is built from 14 residues. The V gene's germline CDR1 is LGHDT and CDR2 YNNKEL (reference sequence). CDR3 nucleotide sequence: TGTGCCAGCAGCCAAGATTTACAGGCCGGCGAGCAGTACTTC. Protein sequence: CASSQDLQAGEQYF.

A few counts support this clonotype. The chain employs TRBV27 and TRBJ1-1; perhaps TRBD1 as D (6 bases). The CDR3 consists of 14 residues. The V gene's germline CDR1 is MNHEY and CDR2 SMNVEV (reference sequence). Deletions cut 5 bases from V and 11 bases from J, with 21 bases between. CDR3 protein: CASSVGLGGPRAFF. Here the CDR3 DNA reads TGTGCCAGCAGTGTGGGCCTCGGGGGGCCGAGGGCTTTCTTT.

Ten or more counts support this clonotype. V gene TRBV28 combines with J gene TRBJ1-1; no reliable D call. The ends were cut back, 8 bases at V and 0 bases at J, with 4 bases in the middle. The germline V gene encodes CDR1 MDHEN and CDR2 SYDVKM. The CDR3 runs 11 residues. The CDR3: CASEMNTEAFF. In nucleotides, the CDR3 is TGTGCCAGCGAGATGAACACTGAAGCTTTCTTT.

The table lists this clonotype with a count of one. The chain recombines TRBV7-3 with TRBJ2-1, with 8 bases identical to TRBD2. Germline V gene sequence: CDR1 SGHTA, CDR2 FQGTGA. V trimming: 0 bases; J trimming: 9 bases; junction bases outside the gene matches: 1. The CDR3 consists of 13 residues. The CDR3 loop is CASSLTGRVEQFF. As DNA, the CDR3 is TGTGCCAGCAGCTTAACCGGGAGGGTTGAGCAGTTCTTC. Full variable domain (missing parts from reference TRBV7-3 and TRBJ2-1): GAGVSQTPSNKVTEKGKYVELRCDPISGHTALYWYRQSLGQGPEFLIYFQGTGAADDSGLPNDRFFAVRPEGSVSTLKIQRTERGDSAVYLCASSLTGRVEQFFGPGTRLTVL.

The chain has TRBV7-9 and TRBJ1-2; TRBD1 agrees at 8 bases. The germline CDR1 and CDR2 sequences are SEHNR and FQNEAQ (reference sequence). Losses at the gene ends were 6 bases for V and 4 bases for J; bases not matched to a gene: 10. This CDR3 region has 15 residues. The CDR3 sequence: CASSRAQDRVYGYTF. In nucleotides, the CDR3 is TGTGCCAGCAGTCGAGCCCAGGACAGGGTCTATGGCTACACCTTC.

This clonotype was detected only a few times. The rearrangement joins TRBV28 to TRBJ1-6; no reliable D call. The V gene lost 2 bases and the J gene lost 6 bases, with 8 bases spanning the gap. CDR3 length equals 14 residues. Germline V gene lookup returns CDR1 MDHEN and CDR2 SYDVKM. The DNA of the CDR3 is TGTGCCAGCAGTTTACGGCAGAGTAATTCACCCCTCCACTTT. It specifies CASSLRQSNSPLHF.

This chain links TRBV7-2 with TRBJ2-5; either TRBD1 or TRBD2 may supply D (5 bases each). Germline-derived CDR1 and CDR2 are SGHTA and FQGNSA. Trimming cost V 2 bases and J 5 bases, with 12 bases left between them. CDR3 size: 14 residues. This CDR3 reads CASSLWFRDETQYF. CDR3 DNA sequence: TGTGCCAGCAGCTTATGGTTCAGGGACGAGACCCAGTACTTC.

The chain links TRBV5-1 to TRBJ1-1, with 7 nucleotides matching TRBD1. The CDR3 runs to 14 residues. Losses at the gene ends were 4 bases for V and 5 bases for J; bases not matched to a gene: 8. Germline lookup yields CDR1 SGHRS and CDR2 YFSETQ. The CDR3 sequence: CASSPTGEWTEAFF. The CDR3 nucleotides are TGCGCCAGCAGCCCCACAGGGGAATGGACTGAAGCTTTCTTT.

Remarks on this clonotype: An end of the junction does not agree with germline; a read error may underlie this. The genes are TRBV4-1 and TRBJ1-2, with D maybe TRBD1 (5 bases). From germline, CDR1 is MGHRA and CDR2 YSYEKL. The length of the CDR3 is 13 residues. The CDR3 spells CASSQQMAGTRGF. The CDR3 DNA is TGCGCCAGCAGCCAACAAATGGCCGGGACTCGTGGTTTC.

This clonotype was observed a few times. The rearrangement joins TRBV20-1 to TRBJ2-5, with 10 bases fitting TRBD2. Germline V gene data show CDR1 as DFQATT and CDR2 as SNEGSKA (reference sequence). V lost 3 bases, J lost 4 bases, and 5 bases stayed unmatched. The CDR3 has 14 residues. The CDR3 DNA reads TGCAGTGCTAGTAGCGGGGGGATTGGAGAGACCCAGTACTTC. This encodes CSASSGGIGETQYF.

In nucleotides, the CDR3 is TGTGCCAGCAGCTTAGAACAGAGCACTAATGAAAAACTGTTTTTT. It translates to CASSLEQSTNEKLFF. V gene TRBV7-2 combines with J gene TRBJ1-4; D unresolved. Germline V gene sequence: CDR1 SGHTA, CDR2 FQGNSA. This CDR3 is built from 15 residues. The V end lost 1 base, the J end lost 2 bases, and 8 bases lay between the germline ends.

The genes are TRBV5-1 and TRBJ2-7, with D perhaps TRBD1 (6 bases). This CDR3 region has 16 residues. CDR1 and CDR2 from the germline V gene are SGHRS and YFSETQ. V shed 4 bases and J shed 1 base, with 18 bases lying between them. The CDR3 nucleotides are TGCGCCAGCAGCCCGGAGGACAGATTAATATCCTACGAGCAGTACTTC. Amino acid sequence: CASSPEDRLISYEQYF.

The chain joins TRBV20-1 to TRBJ2-5; 12 bases match TRBD2. The CDR3 is 15 residues long. V dropped 5 bases and J dropped 5; count of bases not matched to a gene: 9. CDR1 and CDR2 from the germline V gene are DFQATT and SNEGSKA (reference sequence). The CDR3 bases are TGCAGTGCTCAAAACCCTAGCGGGAGGGCGGAGACCCAGTACTTC. Its translation: CSAQNPSGRAETQYF.

This clonotype was seen more than once but under ten times. A junction boundary mismatches the germline segment, possibly from a read error. The chain employs TRBV7-6 and TRBJ2-2; D could derive from TRBD1 or TRBD2 (5 bases each). The CDR3 is 15 amino acids. Germline values: CDR1 SGHVS, CDR2 FNYEAQ. This CDR3 reads CAGSPGGRSTGELFF. The CDR3 DNA follows: TGTGCCGGCAGCCCTGGGGGACGGAGCACCGGGGAGCTGTTTTTT.

V gene TRBV20-1 combines with J gene TRBJ2-3, with D unclear. From germline, CDR1 is DFQATT and CDR2 SNEGSKA (reference sequence). The CDR3 extends over 17 amino acids. With 0 bases removed from V and 1 base from J, the gap between germline ends came to 17 bases. For the CDR3, the DNA is TGCAGTGCTAGAGATTTAACCGGTCCAACCCGCACAGATACGCAGTATTTT. Its translation: CSARDLTGPTRTDTQYF.

The chain employs TRBV6-6 and TRBJ2-5, with 10 nucleotides matching TRBD1. Trimming removed 8 bases from V and 4 bases from J; junction bases left unmatched: 7. CDR1 MNHNY and CDR2 SVGAGI come from the germline V gene (reference sequence). The CDR3 is made up of 14 amino acids. DNA of the CDR3: TGTGCCAGCGCCTCGACAGGGGGCACAGAGACCCAGTACTTC. As protein: CASASTGGTETQYF.

The chain recombines TRBV7-9 with TRBJ2-7; 11 bases are shared with TRBD1. J gave up 6 bases and V 7 bases, and 11 bases lay outside the gene matches. This CDR3 contains 15 residues. CDR1 and CDR2 (germline): SEHNR, FQNEAQ (reference sequence). DNA of the CDR3: TGTGCCAGCATCCGATCGGGGACAGGGGGTGGCGAGCAGTACTTC. Encoded protein: CASIRSGTGGGEQYF.

The genes are TRBV20-1 and TRBJ1-2, with 7 bases aligning to TRBD1. Per the germline V gene, CDR1 is DFQATT and CDR2 is SNEGSKA (reference sequence). After removal of 1 base from V and 3 bases from J, the junction contained 8 bases not matched to a gene. This CDR3 comprises 15 residues. The CDR3 coding sequence is TGCAGTGCTAGAGGTCCCGTCACAGGGGACTATGGCTACACCTTC. Protein product: CSARGPVTGDYGYTF.

This clonotype was counted between two and nine times. The gene calls are TRBV10-3 and TRBJ2-7; maybe TRBD1 (6 bases). Looked up from germline, CDR1 is ENHRY and CDR2 is SYGVKD. Trimming left V 4 bases short and J 0 bases short, with 22 bases between. This CDR3 has 18 residues. The CDR3 loop reads CAISGGTHTQKSSYEQYF. Written as DNA, the CDR3 is TGTGCCATCAGTGGTGGGACACATACTCAGAAATCCTCCTACGAGCAGTACTTC.

The V and J genes are TRBV6-2 or TRBV6-3 and TRBJ2-1; D unclear. This CDR3 contains 13 residues. CDR1 and CDR2 (germline): MNHEY, SVGEGT. Trimming stripped 5 bases from V and 4 bases from J, with 9 bases between. The CDR3 DNA reads as TGTGCCAGCAGTCGGGTCCTTTACAATGAGCAGTTCTTC. Translating it yields CASSRVLYNEQFF.

A few counts support this clonotype. The chain recombines TRBV12-3 or TRBV12-4 with TRBJ2-7; D unresolved. The V end was cut by 3 bases, the J end by 0 bases, with 9 bases between. This CDR3 has 14 amino acids. DNA for the CDR3: TGTGCCAGCAGTTTGGCAGTGAGCTCCTACGAGCAGTACTTC. Translation: CASSLAVSSYEQYF.

This rearrangement joins TRBV6-6 to TRBJ2-5; 11 positions match TRBD2. The last part of the DNA fits TRBJ2-7 better; the J call may be wrong. This CDR3 is 16 amino acids long. Germline CDR1 MNHNY, CDR2 SVGAGI (reference sequence). The CDR3 reads CASRDSGLAENYEQYF. The CDR3 DNA reads TGTGCCAGCAGGGACTCGGGACTAGCGGAGAACTACGAGCAGTACTTC.

The genes are TRBV9 and TRBJ2-7, with 10 bases lining up with TRBD2. Trimming took 0 bases from V and 4 from J; bases not matched to a gene: 7. Germline-derived CDR1 and CDR2 are SGDLS and YYNGEE. This CDR3 is 16 amino acids long. The CDR3 here is CASSVGLAGGFYEQYF. The CDR3 nucleotides read TGTGCCAGCAGCGTAGGGTTAGCGGGAGGATTTTACGAGCAGTACTTC.